This note documents a single TCR beta chain sequence. This record belongs to a study of blood T cell repertoires in COVID-19. Study overall: The study drew acute and convalescent COVID-19 samples from the United States, Italy and Spain. PBMCs, B-cell-depleted T cells, or T cells provided the cDNA or gDNA that made up the material.

V was clipped by 0 bases and J by 4 bases; unmatched bases: 6. The CDR3 loop spans 17 amino acids. CDR1 and CDR2 from the germline V gene are LGHDT and YNNKEL (reference sequence). Original processing methods: Reference gene primer amplification gave nucleated cell count estimates. Assay: immunoSEQ multiplex PCR; the TCRdb copy retains only in-frame clones and omits some. V and J calls and clone size are copied from that table; D and trimming were computed from the DNA. Among about 210,000 clones, about 90% were seen once, and the ten largest hold about 1.5%. The receptor was isolated from a man younger than 35 with active or convalescent COVID-19. Sequencing was done on a sample of peripheral blood. The chain carries TRBV3-1 (or the pseudogene TRBV3-2) and TRBJ2-6; 7 bases are a match to TRBD1. The CDR3 is CASSQEGNRGGANVLTF. The CDR3, as DNA: TGTGCCAGCAGCCAAGAAGGGAACAGGGGAGGGGCCAACGTCCTGACTTTC.